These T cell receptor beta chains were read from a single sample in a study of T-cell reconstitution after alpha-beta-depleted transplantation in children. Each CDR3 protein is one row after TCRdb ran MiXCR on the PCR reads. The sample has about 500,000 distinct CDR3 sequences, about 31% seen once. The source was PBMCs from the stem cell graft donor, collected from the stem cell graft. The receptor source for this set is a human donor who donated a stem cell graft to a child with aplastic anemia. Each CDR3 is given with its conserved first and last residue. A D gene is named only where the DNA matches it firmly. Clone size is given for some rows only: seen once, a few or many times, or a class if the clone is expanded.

TGCAGCGTTGTCAGAGGGGTTTATGAGCAGTTCTTC | CSVVRGVYEQFF | . | TRBJ2-1 | TRBV29-1 | few
TGCGCCAGCAGCTTGTTTTCGGGGCTAGCGGGGGACGAGCAGTACTTC | CASSLFSGLAGDEQYF | TRBD2 | TRBJ2-7 | TRBV5-1 | .
TGTGCCAGCAGTTACAGGGGACAGGAGGGCGGCTACACCTTC | CASSYRGQEGGYTF | TRBD1 | TRBJ1-2 | TRBV6-5 | few
TGCAGTGCCGCCCCGGTGTCAGGGGCCCCCCCCAATGAGCAGTTCTTC | CSAAPVSGAPPNEQFF | . | TRBJ2-1 | TRBV20-1 | many
TGTGCCAGCAGCTGGGAATCCTACAATGAGCAGTTCTTC | CASSWESYNEQFF | . | TRBJ2-1 | TRBV7-2 | .
TGTGCCAGCAGCTTAGGGAGCTTAGCGGGTGAGACCCAGTACTTC | CASSLGSLAGETQYF | TRBD2 | TRBJ2-5 | TRBV7-6 | .
TGTGCCAGCAGCTCACTTCCGTGGGGGAGCTTCAACGAGCAGTACTTC | CASSSLPWGSFNEQYF | . | TRBJ2-7 | TRBV7-9 | .
TGTGCCATCAGCTCCGTAGCGGGGGGGGGCTACGAGCAGTACTTC | CAISSVAGGGYEQYF | TRBD2 | TRBJ2-7 | TRBV10-3 | .
TGTGCCAGCAGCCAAGAAAGTGGGACAGGGGTGAAGCAGTACTTC | CASSQESGTGVKQYF | TRBD1 | TRBJ2-7 | TRBV3-1 | .
TGTGCCAGCAGTCACTCCGGACAGGGGCAAGAGACCCAGTACTTC | CASSHSGQGQETQYF | TRBD1 | TRBJ2-5 | TRBV12-3/TRBV12-4 | .
TGCGCCAGCAGCCTACTGCTGAATCAGCCCCAGCATTTT | CASSLLLNQPQHF | . | TRBJ1-5 | TRBV4-3 | .
TGTGCCAGCAGCCACACAGTCGGGGAGCTGTTTTTT | CASSHTVGELFF | . | TRBJ2-2 | TRBV7-6 | .
TGTGCCATCAGTGGGACGGGAGACATTCAGTACTTC | CAISGTGDIQYF | . | TRBJ2-4 | TRBV10-3 | .
TGTGCCAGCAGCCCAGGGGTAGTCTATGGCTACACCTTC | CASSPGVVYGYTF | . | TRBJ1-2 | TRBV12-3/TRBV12-4 | .
TGTGCCAGCTCACCAGCACAGGGTTACAATGAGCAGTTCTTC | CASSPAQGYNEQFF | . | TRBJ2-1 | TRBV18 | .
TGTGCCAGCATCGGCTTAGACGTAACAAGAGATACGCAGTATTTT | CASIGLDVTRDTQYF | . | TRBJ2-3 | TRBV12-3/TRBV12-4 | .
TGCAGTGCTAGGTTAGCGGGAGATAGAGATGAGCAGTTCTTC | CSARLAGDRDEQFF | TRBD2 | TRBJ2-1 | TRBV20-1 | .
TGTGCCAGCAGTCTGGACAGGGTGGTCACTGAAGCTTTCTTT | CASSLDRVVTEAFF | TRBD1 | TRBJ1-1 | TRBV6-1 | .
TGTGCCAGCAGCTCCGAGCGGACTAGCGGGAGATACGAGCAGTACTTC | CASSSERTSGRYEQYF | TRBD2 | TRBJ2-7 | TRBV5-6 | .
TGCGCCAGCAGCCAAGAGTCCAGAAACTATGGCTACACCTTC | CASSQESRNYGYTF | . | TRBJ1-2 | TRBV4-1 | .
TGCAGCGCTAGACGTGGCACAGAGACCCAGTACTTC | CSARRGTETQYF | . | TRBJ2-5 | TRBV20-1 | .
TGTGCCAGCTCGGCAGACGGGGGTTTGGGAAAACTGTTTTTT | CASSADGGLGKLFF | . | TRBJ1-4 | TRBV18 | few
TGTGCCAGCAGCTTAGTAGCGGTAGGGGCAGATACGCAGTATTTT | CASSLVAVGADTQYF | . | TRBJ2-3 | TRBV7-2 | few
TGCAGCGCTCAGAAGGGAACGAACACTGAAGCTTTCTTT | CSAQKGTNTEAFF | . | TRBJ1-1 | TRBV29-1 | .
TGTGCCAGCACCGCCGCTATTTTGCTTCAGCAGCCCCAGCATTTT | CASTAAILLQQPQHF | . | TRBJ1-5 | TRBV28 | .
TGTGCTAGCAGTCCCGACAGATTAGGACTAGCGGGAGGTCTTTCCAATGAGCAGTTCTTC | CASSPDRLGLAGGLSNEQFF | TRBD2 | TRBJ2-1 | TRBV2 | .
TGTGCCAGCAGCTTAGTGCGGACAGGGAATGAGCAGTTCTTC | CASSLVRTGNEQFF | TRBD1 | TRBJ2-1 | TRBV11-2 | once
TGCAGTGCCCGGACCGTTCTGGGGGAGGGAGGCACTGAAGCTTTCTTT | CSARTVLGEGGTEAFF | . | TRBJ1-1 | TRBV20-1 | few
TGTGCCAGCCGTGGGACAGGGGTACAAGAGACCCAGTACTTC | CASRGTGVQETQYF | TRBD1 | TRBJ2-5 | TRBV13 | .
TGTGCCAGCAGTGATGGGGACAGGGTTCCTATGAACACTGAAGCTTTCTTT | CASSDGDRVPMNTEAFF | TRBD1 | TRBJ1-1 | TRBV25-1 | .
TGCAGTGCTAGAGACTCAGTAGCGGGAGGGAAAATCTACGAGCAGTACTTC | CSARDSVAGGKIYEQYF | TRBD2 | TRBJ2-7 | TRBV20-1 | .
TGTGCCAGCTCACCACGGATCCGGACGAATACCGGGGAGCTGTTTTTT | CASSPRIRTNTGELFF | . | TRBJ2-2 | TRBV18 | .
TGTGCCAGTAGTGTGGCCTACGATACGCAGTATTTT | CASSVAYDTQYF | . | TRBJ2-3 | TRBV19 | .
TGTGCCAGCAGTTCTCCAGGACGGGGACAGGGAGATACTGAAGCTTTCTTT | CASSSPGRGQGDTEAFF | TRBD1 | TRBJ1-1 | TRBV27 | .
TGTGCCAGCAGCCCGCGGGCCCGGGGGGGGCACAATGAGCAGTTCTTC | CASSPRARGGHNEQFF | TRBD2 | TRBJ2-1 | TRBV7-6 | .
TGTGCCAGCAGCAATTTAATACAGGGTTACGAGCAGTACTTC | CASSNLIQGYEQYF | . | TRBJ2-7 | TRBV6-2/TRBV6-3 | .
TGCGCCAGCAGCAAGCCCCGGGACGCCGACACTGAAGCTTTCTTT | CASSKPRDADTEAFF | . | TRBJ1-1 | TRBV5-1 | few
TGTGCCAGCAGCTACCGGGACACCCCTGGAAACACCATATATTTT | CASSYRDTPGNTIYF | . | TRBJ1-3 | TRBV7-9 | .
TGCGCCAGCAGCTTCTGGACAGGGGAGAACACCGGGGAGCTGTTTTTT | CASSFWTGENTGELFF | TRBD1 | TRBJ2-2 | TRBV5-1 | .
TGTGCCACCGAAGGACAGGGGCCCTTAGCCAAAAACATTCAGTACTTC | CATEGQGPLAKNIQYF | TRBD1 | TRBJ2-4 | TRBV24-1 | .
TGTGCCACCTCCATCAGGATCCTTCAGCCCCAGCATTTT | CATSIRILQPQHF | . | TRBJ1-5 | TRBV12-3/TRBV12-4 | .
TGTGCCAGCAGCCCTGGCGGGGCCCCGTTAGGGCAGCCCCAGCATTTT | CASSPGGAPLGQPQHF | . | TRBJ1-5 | TRBV6-2/TRBV6-3 | few
TGTGCCAGCAGGCCCAGACTAGCTGCCTTCAATGAGCAGTTCTTC | CASRPRLAAFNEQFF | TRBD2 | TRBJ2-1 | TRBV27 | .
TGCGCCAGCAGCTTCCAACAGCTCGCGGATACGCAGTATTTT | CASSFQQLADTQYF | . | TRBJ2-3 | TRBV5-1 | .
TGTGCCAGCAGTTCGATTAGGGCCCCCAATCAGCCCCAGCATTTT | CASSSIRAPNQPQHF | . | TRBJ1-5 | TRBV6-5 | .
TGTGCCAGCAGACAAGCAGGGGGGAACACTGAAGCTTTCTTT | CASRQAGGNTEAFF | TRBD1 | TRBJ1-1 | TRBV27 | few
TGTGCCAGTCACCTCACCGCGGGGGGGGGCTATGGCTACACCTTC | CASHLTAGGGYGYTF | . | TRBJ1-2 | TRBV12-3/TRBV12-4 | .